Below are 10 T cell receptor beta chains sequenced from a single sample in a study of vaccination and CD4 T cells after COVID-19. This sample's time point: late sampling 161 to 241 days after vaccination in three convalescent patients. One entry per CDR3 protein results from TCRdb running MiXCR on the PCR reads. The sample lists roughly 28,000 distinct CDR3 sequences; roughly 50% were seen once. The source was CD4+ T cells from blood, collected about 7 months after SARS-CoV-2 vaccination. These receptors originate from a human donor who had recovered from COVID-19.

The chain has TRBV28 and TRBJ1-3; a possible D gene is TRBD1 (5 bases). Between the trimmed V and J ends, which lost 4 bases and 4 bases, there was a span of 8 bases. This CDR3 spans 13 amino acids. Looked up from germline, CDR1 is MDHEN and CDR2 is SYDVKM. The chain's CDR3 is CASSSGPGNTIYF. In nucleotides, the CDR3 is TGTGCCAGCAGTTCGGGGCCCGGAAACACCATATATTTT.

This clonotype was detected a few times. The chain uses TRBV15 and TRBJ2-1, with D unresolved. The germline V gene has CDR1 LNHNV and CDR2 YYDKDF (reference sequence). Trimming pared 2 bases from V and 4 bases from J, leaving 3 bases between. This CDR3 has 12 residues. The CDR3 loop reads CATSRLYNEQFF. For the CDR3, the DNA is TGTGCCACCAGCAGACTTTACAATGAGCAGTTCTTC.

The chain combines TRBV6-2 or TRBV6-3 with TRBJ2-3; D remains unclear. The CDR3 is 14 residues long. Germline CDR1 MNHEY, CDR2 SVGEGT. V gave up 10 bases and J gave up 7 bases, with 21 bases separating them. CDR3 sequence reads: CATSLGRDPYTQYF. In DNA form, the CDR3 reads TGTGCCACGAGTCTTGGGCGAGACCCCTATACGCAGTATTTT.

This rearrangement joins TRBV19 to TRBJ1-1; 7 nucleotides align to TRBD1. This CDR3 has 16 amino acids. Trimming took 6 bases from V and 4 from J; bases not matched to a gene: 14. Germline V gene data show CDR1 as LNHDA and CDR2 as SQIVND (reference sequence). CDR3 in amino acids: CASRQGHLLTTTEAFF. The CDR3 DNA is TGTGCCAGTAGACAGGGGCACCTCCTGACCACCACTGAAGCTTTCTTT.

The chain has TRBV7-9 and TRBJ2-1; D ambiguous. Per the germline V gene, CDR1 is SEHNR and CDR2 is FQNEAQ (reference sequence). The CDR3 has 13 residues. Trimming removed 3 bases at V and 6 bases at J, with 9 bases between. CDR3 loop: CASSFSASNEQFF. The CDR3 DNA reads as TGTGCCAGCAGCTTTTCAGCGTCCAATGAGCAGTTCTTC. Drawing the rest from reference TRBV7-9 and TRBJ2-1, the complete variable domain is DTGVSQNPRHKITKRGQNVTFRCDPISEHNRLYWYRQTLGQGPEFLTYFQNEAQLEKSRLLSDRFSAERPKGSFSTLEIQRTEQGDSAMYLCASSFSASNEQFFGPGTRLTVL.

V usage is TRBV7-2 and J usage is TRBJ1-1, with 12 bases that match TRBD1. The germline V gene encodes CDR1 SGHTA and CDR2 FQGNSA. The trim removed 0 bases at V and 0 bases at J, leaving 2 bases unmatched. The CDR3 has 17 residues. This CDR3 reads CASSLAGTGGLNTEAFF. The DNA of the CDR3 is TGTGCCAGCAGCTTAGCGGGGACAGGGGGCTTGAACACTGAAGCTTTCTTT.

The chain has TRBV2 and TRBJ1-2, with D tentatively TRBD1 (6 bases). Trimming took 1 base from V and 4 from J, leaving 13 bases between them. CDR1 is SNHLY and CDR2 is FYNNEI in the germline V gene. The CDR3 sequence is 15 residues long. CDR3 sequence (DNA): TGTGCCAGCAGTGAAGGTCAGGGAGGGGGCTATGGCTACACCTTC. It specifies CASSEGQGGGYGYTF.

This clonotype was detected only once. V usage is TRBV6-4 and J usage is TRBJ2-2; perhaps TRBD1 as D (5 bases). Deletions cut 0 bases from V and 8 bases from J, with 7 bases between. From germline, CDR1 is MRHNA and CDR2 SNTAGT. There are 13 residues in the CDR3. The CDR3: CASSDSHRGELFF. CDR3 coding DNA: TGTGCCAGCAGTGACTCGCACAGGGGGGAGCTGTTTTTT.

V and J are TRBV20-1 and TRBJ1-1; 8 positions agree with TRBD1. Germline CDR1 reads DFQATT; CDR2 reads SNEGSKA (reference sequence). The V and J ends lost 3 bases and 1 base, in that order; junction bases with no gene match: 7. This CDR3 has 15 residues. The CDR3 DNA follows: TGCAGTGCTAGCGCCCGGACAGGGACGAACACTGAAGCTTTCTTT. Its protein is CSASARTGTNTEAFF.

V is TRBV7-8 and J is TRBJ2-7; no firm D call. V was shortened by 2 bases and J by 0 bases, with 17 bases between the two germline ends. Germline V CDR1 and CDR2: SGHVS, FQNEAQ. This CDR3 is 17 amino acids long. The CDR3 reads CASSLSGWIRSSYEQYF. The CDR3 DNA is TGTGCCAGCAGCTTATCTGGGTGGATTAGGTCCTCCTACGAGCAGTACTTC.